Below, one T cell receptor beta chain is given with its context. The data were taken from a study of radiotherapy plus CTLA-4 blockade in lung cancer. Generated by immunoSEQ multiplex PCR, the TCRdb table keeps only in-frame clones and is missing some. The sample contains some 96,000 clones, around 90% of which appear only once. This TCR was sampled from a human donor with non-small cell lung cancer that progressed on radiotherapy plus ipilimumab. The material was peripheral blood, obtained from a patient treated with radiotherapy plus ipilimumab.

The CDR3: CASSITGSTRGYTF. The CDR3 coding sequence is TGTGCCAGTAGTATTACAGGCAGCACTCGTGGCTACACCTTC. The chain is built from TRBV19 and TRBJ1-2; perhaps TRBD1 as D (5 bases). CDR1 is LNHDA and CDR2 is SQIVND in the germline V gene (reference sequence). V was cut by 3 bases and J by 7 bases, with 15 bases left in between. The CDR3 loop spans 14 amino acids.